Listed here are 25 T cell receptor beta chains from one sample, sequenced in a study of OX40 agonist ivuxolimab in advanced cancers. This table comes from immunoSEQ multiplex PCR, and its TCRdb copy is limited to in-frame clones, with some not included. Altogether 29,000 or so clones are present, approximately 90% being singletons, with the ten largest covering more than 9%. The source was CD4+ or CD8+ T cells sorted from blood, collected in a trial of the OX40 agonist ivuxolimab. The receptors were sampled from an adult with an advanced solid tumor such as melanoma, head and neck, liver or kidney cancer.

The chain carries TRBV6-1 and TRBJ2-7; 10 bases fit TRBD1. The CDR3 length is 15 residues. Germline-derived CDR1 and CDR2 are MNHNS and SASEGT. The J segment lost 3 bases and the V segment lost 6 bases, leaving 8 bases of the junction unmatched. CDR3 DNA: TGTGCCAGCAGGGAGTTCGGACAGGGGGTCTACGAGCAGTACTTC. Its protein product is CASREFGQGVYEQYF.

The rearrangement links TRBV4-1 to TRBJ2-1, with D perhaps being TRBD1 or TRBD2 (5 bases each). V shed 1 base and J shed 5 bases, with 15 bases lying between them. The germline V gene has CDR1 MGHRA and CDR2 YSYEKL. The CDR3 runs 16 residues. This CDR3 is CASSQVSRDGNNEQFF. CDR3 DNA: TGCGCCAGCAGCCAAGTCAGCCGGGACGGTAACAATGAGCAGTTCTTC.

This chain connects TRBV6-1 to TRBJ1-1; 8 bases match TRBD1. The junction had 3 bases not matched to a gene; V was cut back by 11 bases and J by 1 base. Per germline, CDR1 MNHNS and CDR2 SASEGT. The CDR3 spans 12 residues. DNA for the CDR3: TGTGCCTGCGACAGGGGGAACACTGAAGCTTTCTTT. It is translated as CACDRGNTEAFF.

The chain uses TRBV30 and TRBJ1-1; D is ambiguous. The ends were cut back, 0 bases at V and 1 base at J, with 6 bases in the middle. Germline loops: CDR1 GTSNPN, CDR2 SVGIG (reference sequence). The CDR3 extends over 13 amino acids. The CDR3 DNA reads TGTGCCTGGAGTGTTGGCCCGAACACTGAAGCTTTCTTT. Translating gives CAWSVGPNTEAFF.

The chain couples TRBV6-5 to TRBJ1-6; 9 nucleotides line up with TRBD1. The germline V gene encodes CDR1 MNHEY and CDR2 SVGAGI. J gave up 10 bases and V 4 bases, and 5 bases lay outside the gene matches. This CDR3 spans 14 amino acids. The CDR3 DNA is TGTGCCAGCAGTTGGGGACAGGGACGCTCACCCCTCCACTTT. Its protein product is CASSWGQGRSPLHF.

The rearrangement links TRBV2 to TRBJ1-2; D remains ambiguous. The V and J ends lost 1 base and 0 bases respectively, with 15 bases between them. Germline CDR1 and CDR2: SNHLY and FYNNEI. The CDR3 is 17 amino acids. In nucleotides, the CDR3 is TGTGCCAGCAGTGAAGAGTTTTTAGAGCGACCTAACTATGGCTACACCTTC. This codes for CASSEEFLERPNYGYTF.

The CDR3 nucleotides are TGTGCCAGCAGGAGACAGGGGGCAAGTGAAAAACTGTTTTTT. Translating it yields CASRRQGASEKLFF. The chain recombines TRBV7-9 with TRBJ1-4; 10 positions match TRBD1. J gave up 7 bases and V 6 bases, and 5 bases lay outside the gene matches. The CDR3 spans 14 residues. Germline V gene lookup returns CDR1 SEHNR and CDR2 FQNEAQ (reference sequence).

The chain joins TRBV27 to TRBJ1-1; TRBD1 aligns across 8 bases. The CDR3 totals 16 residues. Unmatched junction bases numbered 8, after V lost 5 bases and J lost 0 bases. Germline V gene data show CDR1 as MNHEY and CDR2 as SMNVEV (reference sequence). The CDR3 sequence: CASSPDRESMNTEAFF. CDR3 DNA: TGTGCCAGCAGTCCGGACAGGGAGAGTATGAACACTGAAGCTTTCTTT.

V usage is TRBV13 and J usage is TRBJ2-1; TRBD1 matches 9 bases. The CDR3 is 17 amino acids. V lost 3 bases and J lost 6; bases outside the gene matches: 12. CDR1 and CDR2 from the germline V gene are PRHDT and FYEKMQ (reference sequence). DNA for the CDR3: TGTGCCAGCAGCTTGGAATCCGGGACAGGGTGGGGCAATGAGCAGTTCTTC. Amino acids: CASSLESGTGWGNEQFF.

This chain's CDR3 is CASSSELAGLYNEQFF. CDR3 nucleotide sequence: TGTGCCAGCAGTTCTGAACTAGCGGGCCTATACAATGAGCAGTTCTTC. The chain employs TRBV2 and TRBJ2-1; 9 nucleotides agree with TRBD2. This CDR3 has 16 amino acids. V lost 5 bases and J lost 4; bases outside the gene matches: 9. The V gene's germline CDR1 is SNHLY and CDR2 FYNNEI.

The rearrangement links TRBV6-6 to TRBJ1-6, with unresolved D. The CDR3 runs to 12 residues. Trimming pared 4 bases from V and 8 bases from J, leaving 6 bases between. Germline V gives CDR1 MNHNY, CDR2 SVGAGI (reference sequence). The CDR3 region is CASSSTHSPLHF. CDR3 nucleotides: TGTGCCAGCAGTTCTACCCATTCACCCCTCCACTTT.

This clone was found a few times. At one of its ends the junction is not consistent with the germline gene, which may arise from a read error. V and J are TRBV6-1 and TRBJ1-2; D is possibly TRBD1 (6 bases). Germline V lookup: CDR1 MNHNS, CDR2 SASEGT. This CDR3 is 13 amino acids long. The CDR3 nucleotides are TGTGCCAGCAGGGAAGGACAGTCCTATGGCTACACCTTC. This gives the protein CASREGQSYGYTF.

The sample holds one count of this clone. The chain couples TRBV9 to TRBJ2-7, with TRBD1 as a possible D gene (5 bases). The CDR3 loop spans 16 amino acids. CDR1 and CDR2 (germline): SGDLS, YYNGEE. Trimming removed 0 bases from V and 2 bases from J, with 15 bases in between. Written as DNA, the CDR3 is TGTGCCAGCAGCGTAGGAGGAGACAGCCCACCCTACGAGCAGTACTTC. Translated, it gives CASSVGGDSPPYEQYF.

The chain joins TRBV6-5 to TRBJ2-7; the D is unclear. The CDR3 is 13 amino acids. Per the germline V gene, CDR1 is MNHEY and CDR2 is SVGAGI. The V gene lost 0 bases and the J gene lost 6 bases, with 9 bases spanning the gap. DNA of the CDR3: TGTGCCAGCAGTTACTCCCGGGCGCGCGAGCAGTACTTC. Protein sequence: CASSYSRAREQYF.

The chain uses TRBV7-6 and TRBJ2-1; unclear D gene. Trimming removed 1 base at V and 0 bases at J, with 13 bases between. The length of the CDR3 is 17 residues. Per the germline V gene, CDR1 is SGHVS and CDR2 is FNYEAQ. The DNA of the CDR3 is TGTGCCAGCAGCTTAGGTACACACGCTAACTCCTACAATGAGCAGTTCTTC. Encoded protein: CASSLGTHANSYNEQFF.

The chain joins TRBV5-1 to TRBJ2-2; TRBD1 is a possible D gene (6 bases). CDR1 is SGHRS, CDR2 YFSETQ, per germline. V lost 6 bases and J lost 5, with 17 bases in between. The CDR3 extends over 15 amino acids. CDR3 in amino acids: CASNFADSSTGELFF. For the CDR3, the DNA is TGCGCCAGCAATTTCGCGGACAGTTCGACCGGGGAGCTGTTTTTT.

The chain carries TRBV30 and TRBJ2-1; the match to TRBD1 covers 10 bases. The germline gives CDR1 GTSNPN, CDR2 SVGIG (reference sequence). V lost 5 bases to trimming and J lost 5 bases; unmatched junction nucleotides: 6. The CDR3 length is 14 residues. The CDR3 sequence is CAWHPGQGHNEQFF. The DNA for the CDR3 is TGTGCCTGGCACCCGGGACAGGGGCACAATGAGCAGTTCTTC.

The rearrangement uses TRBV11-2 and TRBJ2-1; perhaps TRBD2 as D (5 bases). The CDR3 length is 17 residues. Germline CDR1 reads SGHAT; CDR2 reads FQNNGV. V was shortened by 2 bases and J by 8 bases, with 22 bases between the two germline ends. As DNA, the CDR3 is TGTGCCAGCAGCTTAAGAGTCAGAGGACTGACCTATGATGAGCAGTTCTTC. Protein product: CASSLRVRGLTYDEQFF.

J is TRBJ2-7 and V is TRBV7-9; D remains unclear. The V and J ends lost 4 bases and 3 bases respectively, with 7 bases between them. Germline V gives CDR1 SEHNR, CDR2 FQNEAQ (reference sequence). The CDR3 spans 12 residues. For the CDR3, the DNA is TGTGCCAGCAGCTCCCCAGGCTACGAGCAGTACTTC. Amino acid sequence: CASSSPGYEQYF.

In regard to this clone: At one end, the junction sequence differs from germline, possibly due to a read error. This chain joins TRBV7-9 and TRBJ1-2; tentatively, D is TRBD1 (6 bases). This CDR3 spans 15 amino acids. Germline V CDR1 and CDR2: SEHNR, FQNEAQ (reference sequence). CDR3 amino acids: CASSVAGGLNYGYTF. The CDR3 DNA reads as TGTGCCAGCAGCGTAGCCGGGGGCCTCAACTATGGCTACACCTTC. Filled out from reference TRBV7-9 and TRBJ1-2, the complete variable domain reads DTGVSQNPRHKITKRGQNVTFRCDPISEHNRLYWYRQTLGQGPEFLTYFQNEAQLEKSRLLSDRFSAERPKGSFSTLEIQRTEQGDSAMYLCASSVAGGLNYGYTFGSGTRLTVV.

V and J are TRBV7-8 and TRBJ1-4; 10 bases are shared with TRBD1. Germline V gene sequence: CDR1 SGHVS, CDR2 FQNEAQ. This CDR3 contains 17 residues. Unmatched junction bases numbered 8, after V lost 5 bases and J lost 2 bases. Here the CDR3 reads CASSLGQGWITNEKLFF. DNA for the CDR3: TGTGCCAGCAGCCTGGGACAGGGGTGGATCACTAATGAAAAACTGTTTTTT.

The chain uses TRBV19 and TRBJ2-1; maybe TRBD1 (5 bases). V was cut by 6 bases and J by 3 bases, with 12 bases left in between. This CDR3 comprises 14 residues. Germline V gives CDR1 LNHDA, CDR2 SQIVND (reference sequence). The DNA of the CDR3 is TGTGCCAGTAGCCTATACGACAGCTACAATGAGCAGTTCTTC. Translated: CASSLYDSYNEQFF.

The chain links TRBV7-9 to TRBJ2-1; 8 bases are a match to TRBD1. The CDR3 runs to 17 residues. Germline trimming cut 1 base from V and 6 bases from J; bases unmatched to any gene: 11. The germline CDR1 and CDR2 sequences are SEHNR and FQNEAQ (reference sequence). The CDR3 reads CASSLDVAGGFINEQFF. CDR3 nucleotide sequence: TGTGCCAGCAGCTTAGACGTGGCAGGGGGCTTTATCAATGAGCAGTTCTTC.

The genes are TRBV19 and TRBJ2-1; 7 bases match TRBD2. V was pared by 2 bases and J by 7 bases, with 5 bases of the junction left unmatched. This CDR3 comprises 14 residues. The germline CDR1 and CDR2 sequences are LNHDA and SQIVND (reference sequence). The CDR3 region has the DNA TGTGCCAGTAGTATACTAGCGGAAGGGAATGAGCAGTTCTTC. Its translation: CASSILAEGNEQFF.

V gene TRBV5-8 combines with J gene TRBJ2-2; TRBD1 agrees at 7 bases. The CDR3 runs 15 residues. The germline V gene has CDR1 SGHTS and CDR2 YDEGEE. V gave up 2 bases and J gave up 10 bases; unmatched junction bases: 11. The CDR3 reads CASSFGQAAGEELFF. The CDR3 DNA is TGTGCCAGCAGCTTCGGACAGGCGGCGGGTGAGGAGCTGTTTTTT.